This TCR beta chain is drawn from a study of blood T cell repertoires in COVID-19. This clone was observed a few times. Germline V gene lookup returns CDR1 SNHLY and CDR2 FYNNEI. The CDR3 runs to 14 residues. Trimming removed 6 bases from V and 0 bases from J, with 9 bases in between. Sequencing used immunoSEQ multiplex PCR; TCRdb keeps in-frame clones, though not all of them. The sample consists of about 180,000 clones, roughly 83% of them appearing once. Participant reports of clinical history set cohort assignment. Sequences were obtained from PBMCs or T cells enriched from blood (not recorded which). The receptor was derived from a woman in her 30s who had recovered from COVID-19. J is TRBJ1-3 and V is TRBV2; D unclear. In DNA form, the CDR3 reads TGTGCCAGCAGCGATATCTACTCTGGAAACACCATATATTTT. This gives the protein CASSDIYSGNTIYF.